Below are 22 T cell receptor beta chains sequenced from a single sample in a study of blood T cell repertoires in COVID-19. Measured with immunoSEQ multiplex PCR; TCRdb has only the in-frame clones, and not every one. This repertoire shows over 200,000 clones, approximately 87% found once; its top ten account for 2.5% to 3.5%. The sample was PBMCs or T cells enriched from blood (not recorded which). The receptors originated from a woman between 50 and 59 years old in a cohort exposed to, infected with or recovered from COVID-19 (not recorded which).

The chain recombines TRBV3-1 (or the pseudogene TRBV3-2) with TRBJ1-5, with TRBD1 matching over 7 bases. Germline-derived CDR1 and CDR2 are LGHDT and YNNKEL (reference sequence). With 2 bases clipped from V and 5 bases from J, the junction kept 3 bases outside the gene matches. The CDR3 is 14 residues long. CDR3 amino acids: CASSQTGAHQPQHF. In DNA, the CDR3 is TGTGCCAGCAGCCAAACAGGGGCCCATCAGCCCCAGCATTTT.

This clone was recorded once. This chain uses TRBV30 with TRBJ1-5, with D uncertain. V was trimmed by 1 base and J by 2 bases, leaving 6 bases between them. CDR1 and CDR2 (germline): GTSNPN, SVGIG (reference sequence). The CDR3 has 13 amino acids. The CDR3 region has the DNA TGTGCCTGGAGTGCCAATGGCAATCAGCCCCAGCATTTT. Translation gives CAWSANGNQPQHF.

This clone was detected once. This chain connects TRBV2 to TRBJ1-3; no firm D call. V lost 3 bases, J lost 1 base, and 10 bases lay in between. Germline V gene sequence: CDR1 SNHLY, CDR2 FYNNEI. The CDR3 consists of 15 residues. The CDR3 DNA follows: TGTGCCAGCAGTGAGGAGGGTTCTTCTGGAAACACCATATATTTT. The encoded protein is CASSEEGSSGNTIYF. Complete variable domain (other parts from reference TRBV2 and TRBJ1-3): EPEVTQTPSHQVTQMGQEVILRCVPISNHLYFYWYRQILGQKVEFLVSFYNNEISEKSEIFDDQFSVERPDGSNFTLKIRSTKLEDSAMYFCASSEEGSSGNTIYFGEGSWLTVV.

This rearrangement joins TRBV7-9 to TRBJ1-1, with D possibly matching TRBD1 (6 bases). Germline-derived CDR1 and CDR2 are SEHNR and FQNEAQ (reference sequence). V shed 5 bases and J shed 5 bases, with 12 bases lying between them. CDR3 size: 13 residues. CDR3 sequence: CASSPRQVTEAFF. CDR3 nucleotides: TGTGCCAGCAGCCCAAGACAGGTTACTGAAGCTTTCTTT.

The chain has TRBV18 and TRBJ1-2; 8 bases are a match to TRBD1. Trimming at V came to 3 bases and at J to 7 bases, leaving 10 bases not matched to a gene. Germline V gives CDR1 KGHSH, CDR2 LQKENI. The CDR3 contains 15 residues. CDR3 in DNA: TGTGCCAGCTCACCGCCGATGAGGACAGGGAGTGGCTACACCTTC. Protein sequence: CASSPPMRTGSGYTF.

J is TRBJ1-6 and V is TRBV7-9, with 8 bases identical to TRBD1. The germline V gene encodes CDR1 SEHNR and CDR2 FQNEAQ (reference sequence). The CDR3 runs 15 residues. V lost 4 bases to trimming and J lost 7 bases; unmatched junction nucleotides: 6. The CDR3 nucleotides read TGTGCCAGCAGCTCAACCCGACAGGGGAATTCACCCCTCCACTTT. It encodes CASSSTRQGNSPLHF.

The rearrangement joins TRBV2 to TRBJ1-5; 8 bases fit TRBD1. V shed 4 bases and J 7 bases; nucleotides not matched to a gene: 6. Germline V CDR1 and CDR2: SNHLY, FYNNEI. The CDR3 contains 14 residues. The CDR3: CASSGQGPQQPQHF. The CDR3 nucleotides read TGTGCCAGCAGTGGACAGGGGCCTCAGCAGCCCCAGCATTTT.

This chain uses TRBV4-3 with TRBJ1-1; D gene uncertain. Germline lookup yields CDR1 LGHNA and CDR2 YSLEER. The germline V and J ends were trimmed by 0 bases and 11 bases, with 13 bases remaining between them. This CDR3 has 13 amino acids. The CDR3 region is CASSQDQSGTAFF. CDR3 in DNA: TGCGCCAGCAGCCAAGATCAATCCGGTACGGCTTTCTTT.

The rearrangement joins TRBV9 to TRBJ1-2, with D possibly TRBD1 on 5 matching bases. Between the trimmed V and J ends, which lost 3 bases and 4 bases, there was a span of 19 bases. There are 16 residues in the CDR3. Germline V gene lookup returns CDR1 SGDLS and CDR2 YYNGEE. CDR3 nucleotide sequence: TGTGCCAGCAGCGGCATCCCGACCAGGGCCACCTATGGCTACACCTTC. Its protein product is CASSGIPTRATYGYTF.

The chain couples TRBV16 to TRBJ1-4; D not certain. Trimming cost V 1 base and J 2 bases, with 8 bases left between them. Germline V CDR1 and CDR2: KGHSY, FQNENV. The CDR3 extends over 15 amino acids. Here the CDR3 reads CASSQWGVTNEKLFF. DNA of the CDR3: TGTGCCAGCAGCCAATGGGGAGTCACTAATGAAAAACTGTTTTTT.

This chain uses TRBV7-3 with TRBJ1-6, with 9 positions matching TRBD1. There are 15 residues in the CDR3. V lost 5 bases, J lost 5 bases, and 4 bases stayed unmatched. The germline CDR1 and CDR2 sequences are SGHTA and FQGTGA. The CDR3 region has the DNA TGTGCCAGCAGCCCCGGACAGGGGCATAATTCACCCCTCCACTTT. It yields the protein CASSPGQGHNSPLHF.

The chain has TRBV4-3 and TRBJ1-2; 9 bases align to TRBD1. This CDR3 has 16 amino acids. The J segment lost 0 bases and the V segment lost 6 bases, leaving 8 bases of the junction unmatched. Per the germline V gene, CDR1 is LGHNA and CDR2 is YSLEER. The DNA for the CDR3 is TGCGCCAGCAGGGGACAGGGTATGGGAGCTAACTATGGCTACACCTTC. Amino acids: CASRGQGMGANYGYTF.

The rearrangement links TRBV11-2 to TRBJ1-2; possibly TRBD1 for D (6 bases). Germline V lookup: CDR1 SGHAT, CDR2 FQNNGV. Trimming shortened V by 1 base and J by 5 bases, and 11 bases separated the two germline ends. The CDR3 is made up of 14 amino acids. DNA of the CDR3: TGTGCCAGCAGCTTAGGAGCAGGGGCTTATGGCTACACCTTC. Its translation: CASSLGAGAYGYTF.

The chain links TRBV21-1 to TRBJ1-6; TRBD1 was called by the table and not checked on the DNA. TRBV21-1 counts as a pseudogene. The CDR3 contains 17 residues. The CDR3 region is CASSPLMGDRRNSPLHF. The CDR3 region has the DNA TGTGCCAGCAGCCCTCTCATGGGGGACAGGCGTAATTCACCCCTCCACTTT.

The chain links TRBV28 to TRBJ2-3, with 9 nucleotides matching TRBD1. The V and J ends lost 4 bases and 5 bases, in that order; junction bases with no gene match: 7. Germline assignment: CDR1 MDHEN and CDR2 SYDVKM. The CDR3 loop spans 15 amino acids. CDR3 in amino acids: CASSSAGQGGDTQYF. CDR3 DNA sequence: TGTGCCAGCAGTTCCGCGGGACAGGGTGGAGATACGCAGTATTTT.

This sequence joins TRBV27 and TRBJ1-2; D is possibly TRBD1 (6 bases). This CDR3 region has 17 residues. Trimming removed 5 bases from V and 1 base from J, with 20 bases in between. The germline V gene has CDR1 MNHEY and CDR2 SMNVEV (reference sequence). CDR3: CASSPVVRQAINYGYTF. Written as DNA, the CDR3 is TGTGCCAGCAGTCCCGTGGTGAGACAGGCAATTAACTATGGCTACACCTTC.

The J gene is TRBJ1-2, the V gene TRBV27; possible D gene TRBD1, 5 bases. V was cut by 6 bases and J by 4 bases, with 21 bases left in between. Germline values: CDR1 MNHEY, CDR2 SMNVEV (reference sequence). This CDR3 spans 16 amino acids. CDR3 region: CASRNLPWGGSYGYTF. The CDR3 region has the DNA TGTGCCAGCAGGAATCTTCCGTGGGGGGGGAGCTATGGCTACACCTTC.

The chain combines TRBV19 with TRBJ2-5; 8 bases are a match to TRBD2. The V segment lost 6 bases and the J segment 1 base; nucleotides outside the gene matches: 13. The CDR3 contains 17 residues. Germline V gene data show CDR1 as LNHDA and CDR2 as SQIVND (reference sequence). The DNA of the CDR3 is TGTGCCAGTAGCCCCCGGGGCGGGGGGACCCCCCAAGAGACCCAGTACTTC. Translated: CASSPRGGGTPQETQYF.

This clone was recorded a few times. The CDR3 here is CASSPGGFGLAGGLSVVDEQFF. In nucleotides, the CDR3 is TGTGCCAGCAGCCCCGGAGGTTTCGGACTAGCGGGGGGGCTCTCAGTGGTAGATGAGCAGTTCTTC. V usage is TRBV3-1 (or the pseudogene TRBV3-2) and J usage is TRBJ2-1; TRBD2 matches 15 bases. The CDR3 is made up of 22 amino acids. Losses at the gene ends were 4 bases for V and 8 bases for J; bases not matched to a gene: 24. Germline CDR1 reads LGHDT; CDR2 reads YNNKEL (reference sequence).

The gene calls are TRBV6-5 and TRBJ1-1, with D maybe TRBD1 (6 bases). V was cut by 5 bases and J by 0 bases, with 10 bases left in between. The germline V gene has CDR1 MNHEY and CDR2 SVGAGI. CDR3 length: 14 residues. The CDR3 bases are TGTGCCAGCAGTCACAGGGTATTGAACACTGAAGCTTTCTTT. The encoded protein is CASSHRVLNTEAFF.

V usage is TRBV19 and J usage is TRBJ1-6; maybe TRBD1 (5 bases). The CDR3 is 12 residues long. Trimming left V 3 bases short and J 12 bases short, with 9 bases between. In germline, CDR1 is LNHDA, CDR2 SQIVND (reference sequence). The CDR3 nucleotides read TGTGCCAGTAGTATGTCTAGGGGACCCCTCCACTTT. Its translation: CASSMSRGPLHF.

The V call is TRBV7-3, the J call TRBJ1-1; D not resolved. Germline loops: CDR1 SGHTA, CDR2 FQGTGA. V lost 4 bases and J 4 bases, leaving 7 bases between the germline ends. The CDR3 is 12 amino acids. CDR3 nucleotides: TGTGCCAGCAGCTACGGCGGCACTGAAGCTTTCTTT. This encodes CASSYGGTEAFF. Filled out from reference TRBV7-3 and TRBJ1-1, the complete variable domain reads GAGVSQTPSNKVTEKGKYVELRCDPISGHTALYWYRQSLGQGPEFLIYFQGTGAADDSGLPNDRFFAVRPEGSVSTLKIQRTERGDSAVYLCASSYGGTEAFFGQGTRLTVV.